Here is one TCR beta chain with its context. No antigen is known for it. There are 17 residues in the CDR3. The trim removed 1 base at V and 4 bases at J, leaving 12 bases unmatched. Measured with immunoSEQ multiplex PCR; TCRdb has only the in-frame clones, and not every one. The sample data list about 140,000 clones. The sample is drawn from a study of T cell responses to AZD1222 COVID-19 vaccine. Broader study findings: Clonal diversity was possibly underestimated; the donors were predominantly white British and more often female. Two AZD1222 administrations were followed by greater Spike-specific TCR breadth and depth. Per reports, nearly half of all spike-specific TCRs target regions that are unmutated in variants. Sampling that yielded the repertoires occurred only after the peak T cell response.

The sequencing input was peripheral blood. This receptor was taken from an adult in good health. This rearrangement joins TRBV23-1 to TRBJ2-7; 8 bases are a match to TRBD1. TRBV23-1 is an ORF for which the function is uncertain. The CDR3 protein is CASSQWKPGTGPYEQYF. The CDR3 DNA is TGCGCCAGCAGTCAATGGAAACCCGGGACAGGACCATACGAGCAGTACTTC.